This record looks at one T cell receptor beta chain sequence and its context. Some clones are missing from TCRdb's copy, which holds only in-frame ones; the method was immunoSEQ multiplex PCR. The sample lists some 290,000 clones, approximately 85% occurring once. This sample is drawn from a study of cytomegalovirus exposure and HLA in healthy donors. V lost 1 base to trimming and J lost 5 bases, with 11 bases between them. Germline V CDR1 and CDR2: SGHAT, FQNNGV. The CDR3 contains 15 residues. The rearrangement joins TRBV11-2 to TRBJ2-2; TRBD1 is a possible D gene (6 bases). The TCR comes from a man aged 30-40 years in good health and CMV-seronegative. Specimen: PBMCs. The CDR3 region is CASSLGGPGTGELFF. The CDR3 DNA reads TGTGCCAGCAGCTTAGGGGGGCCGGGAACCGGGGAGCTGTTTTTT.